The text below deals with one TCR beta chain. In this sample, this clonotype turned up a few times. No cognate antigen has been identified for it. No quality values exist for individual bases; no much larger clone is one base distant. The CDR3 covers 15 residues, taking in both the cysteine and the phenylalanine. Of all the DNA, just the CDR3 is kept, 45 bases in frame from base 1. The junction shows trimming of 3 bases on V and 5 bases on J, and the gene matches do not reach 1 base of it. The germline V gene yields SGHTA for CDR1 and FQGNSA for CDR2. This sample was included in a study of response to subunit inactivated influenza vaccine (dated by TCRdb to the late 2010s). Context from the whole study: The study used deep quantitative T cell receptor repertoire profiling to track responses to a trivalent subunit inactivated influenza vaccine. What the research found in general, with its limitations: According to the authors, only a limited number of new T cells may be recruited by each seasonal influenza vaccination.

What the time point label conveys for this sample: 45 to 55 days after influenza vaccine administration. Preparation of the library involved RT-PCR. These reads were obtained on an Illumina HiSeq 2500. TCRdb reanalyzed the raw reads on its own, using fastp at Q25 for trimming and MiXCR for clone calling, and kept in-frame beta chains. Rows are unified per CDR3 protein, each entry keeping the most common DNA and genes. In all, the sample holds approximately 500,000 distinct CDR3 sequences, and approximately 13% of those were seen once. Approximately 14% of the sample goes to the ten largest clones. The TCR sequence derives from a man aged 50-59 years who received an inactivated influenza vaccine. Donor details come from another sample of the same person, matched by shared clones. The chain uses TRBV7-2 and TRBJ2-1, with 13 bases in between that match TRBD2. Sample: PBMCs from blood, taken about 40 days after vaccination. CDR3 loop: CASSLTSGRHNEQFF. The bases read TGTGCCAGCAGCTTGACTAGCGGGAGGCACAATGAGCAGTTCTTC.